These 20 T cell receptor beta chains share one sample of origin, sequenced in a study of cytomegalovirus exposure and HLA in healthy donors (dated 2017 in TCRdb). Libraries were prepared through the immunoSEQ multiplex PCR assay. The multiplex PCR relied on a mix of 60 forward primers for TCR Vbeta segments and 13 reverse primers for TCR Jbeta segments. Held by TCRdb, this immuneACCESS table contains in-frame sequences only and omits some clones. Under half of the omission traces to an unresolved V gene where checked; the cause of the rest is unknown. The sample table lists 84,000 or so clones, roughly 80% of them with a count of one. 3% to 4.5% of the sample is in the top ten clones. Sequencing was carried out using PBMCs. Receptors were obtained from a man aged 25 to 45 in good health and CMV-seronegative.

The rearrangement joins TRBV19 to TRBJ2-1; tentative D call: TRBD1 (6 bases). Germline V CDR1 and CDR2: LNHDA, SQIVND (reference sequence). The length of the CDR3 is 14 residues. Trimming shortened V by 7 bases and J by 2 bases, and 12 bases separated the two germline ends. CDR3 residues: CASTGTGTYNEQFF. The CDR3 DNA reads TGTGCCAGTACCGGAACAGGGACCTACAATGAGCAGTTCTTC.

V gene TRBV5-1 combines with J gene TRBJ1-1; D gene unclear. CDR1 SGHRS and CDR2 YFSETQ come from the germline V gene. This CDR3 has 15 amino acids. The V end lost 0 bases, the J end lost 2 bases, and 11 bases lay between the germline ends. The CDR3 is CASSLDLSKNTEAFF. CDR3 nucleotides: TGCGCCAGCAGCTTGGATCTGAGCAAAAACACTGAAGCTTTCTTT.

The rearrangement uses TRBV18 and TRBJ1-5; D call uncertain. V gave up 2 bases and J gave up 3 bases, with 5 bases separating them. The germline V gene encodes CDR1 KGHSH and CDR2 LQKENI. CDR3 length: 13 amino acids. CDR3 coding DNA: TGTGCCAGCTCACCATCAAACAATCAGCCCCAGCATTTT. This encodes CASSPSNNQPQHF.

This clone occurred once. The rearrangement uses TRBV11-2 and TRBJ2-7; D may be TRBD2 (5 bases). The CDR3 spans 13 residues. Germline CDR1 is SGHAT and CDR2 is FQNNGV. Trimming pared 5 bases from V and 5 bases from J, leaving 13 bases between. For the CDR3, the DNA is TGTGCCAGCAGCAGGACTCAGGCCCACGAGCAGTACTTC. It encodes CASSRTQAHEQYF.

The V and J genes are TRBV7-2 and TRBJ2-1; 9 bases match TRBD1. J gave up 5 bases and V 5 bases, and 4 bases lay outside the gene matches. The CDR3 sequence is 14 residues long. The germline V gene encodes CDR1 SGHTA and CDR2 FQGNSA. The CDR3 loop reads CASSKRTGDNEQFF. In DNA form, the CDR3 reads TGTGCCAGCAGCAAACGGACAGGGGACAATGAGCAGTTCTTC.

The chain has TRBV4-3 and TRBJ2-7; 10 bases are a match to TRBD1. This CDR3 is built from 14 residues. The J segment lost 3 bases and the V segment lost 2 bases, leaving 1 base of the junction unmatched. CDR1 LGHNA and CDR2 YSLEER come from the germline V gene. In DNA form, the CDR3 reads TGCGCCAGCAGCCAACGGACAGGGGGCTACGAGCAGTACTTC. Translating it yields CASSQRTGGYEQYF.

The CDR3 here is CASSVGERMSSYNEQFF. CDR3 coding DNA: TGTGCCAGCAGCGTAGGGGAGCGGATGAGCTCCTACAATGAGCAGTTCTTC. The genes are TRBV9 and TRBJ2-1; D is perhaps TRBD2 (5 bases). Germline CDR1 SGDLS, CDR2 YYNGEE. V lost 0 bases, J lost 0 bases, and 13 bases lay in between. The CDR3 spans 17 residues.

V gene TRBV2 combines with J gene TRBJ1-2, with TRBD1 identical over 11 bases. Germline CDR1 reads SNHLY; CDR2 reads FYNNEI. This CDR3 region has 17 residues. Losses at the gene ends were 0 bases for V and 1 base for J; bases not matched to a gene: 4. The CDR3 region is CASSEAFGTGGNYGYTF. In DNA, the CDR3 is TGTGCCAGCAGTGAAGCATTTGGGACAGGGGGTAACTATGGCTACACCTTC.

This clone was found a few times. V usage is TRBV5-4 and J usage is TRBJ2-4; maybe TRBD2 (7 bases). Per germline, CDR1 SGHNT and CDR2 YYREEE (reference sequence). This CDR3 is built from 16 residues. With 3 bases removed from V and 1 base from J, the gap between germline ends came to 14 bases. CDR3 coding DNA: TGTGCCAGCAGCTCGGACGGGGGGCATGCCAAAAACATTCAGTACTTC. This translates into CASSSDGGHAKNIQYF.

A few counts support this clone. The chain employs TRBV6-6 and TRBJ1-2, with 7 bases matching TRBD1. The germline gives CDR1 MNHNY, CDR2 SVGAGI (reference sequence). The trim removed 2 bases at V and 5 bases at J, leaving 2 bases unmatched. The CDR3 has 13 residues. The CDR3 DNA reads as TGTGCCAGCAGTTACGAGACAGGGTATGGCTACACCTTC. Translated: CASSYETGYGYTF.

CDR3 sequence: CASSRQGAVEKLFF. The DNA of the CDR3 is TGTGCCAGCTCACGACAGGGGGCTGTTGAAAAACTGTTTTTT. The chain carries TRBV5-4 and TRBJ1-4, with 10 bases matching TRBD1. The CDR3 runs 14 residues. Germline-derived CDR1 and CDR2 are SGHNT and YYREEE (reference sequence). Germline trimming cut 7 bases from V and 7 bases from J; bases unmatched to any gene: 7.

The chain combines TRBV6-1 with TRBJ1-6; maybe TRBD1 (5 bases). The V gene lost 10 bases and the J gene lost 3 bases, with 16 bases spanning the gap. This CDR3 is 15 amino acids long. Germline V CDR1 and CDR2: MNHNS, SASEGT. The CDR3 coding sequence is TGTGCCATAAATCAAGACAGTCTCTATAATTCACCCCTCCACTTT. Translated: CAINQDSLYNSPLHF.

The chain couples TRBV5-1 to TRBJ1-2; unclear D gene. Per germline, CDR1 SGHRS and CDR2 YFSETQ. V lost 4 bases and J lost 4, with 11 bases in between. The CDR3 runs to 13 residues. The chain's CDR3 is CASSQDSGYGYTF. In nucleotides, the CDR3 is TGCGCCAGCAGCCAGGACTCGGGCTATGGCTACACCTTC.

The genes are TRBV28 and TRBJ2-1; 8 nucleotides agree with TRBD2. The V gene end was trimmed by 6 bases and the J gene end by 6 bases; junction bases not matched to a gene: 7. The CDR3 loop spans 14 amino acids. CDR1 is MDHEN and CDR2 is SYDVKM in the germline V gene. The CDR3 here is CASRARGGLNEQFF. The DNA of the CDR3 is TGTGCCAGCAGAGCCCGGGGGGGGCTCAATGAGCAGTTCTTC.

The chain carries TRBV28 and TRBJ2-5, with 7 nucleotides matching TRBD2. Germline CDR1 is MDHEN and CDR2 is SYDVKM. The junction had 15 bases not matched to a gene; V was cut back by 6 bases and J by 5 bases. The CDR3 spans 16 residues. CDR3 bases: TGTGCCAGCAGCCCAAGGTCGGGGAGGGACCGTGAGACCCAGTACTTC. Translated, it gives CASSPRSGRDRETQYF.

The rearrangement links TRBV18 to TRBJ1-2; perhaps TRBD1 as D (5 bases). The CDR3 has 17 residues. V dropped 4 bases and J dropped 2 bases, with 20 bases sitting between them. CDR1 and CDR2 (germline): KGHSH, LQKENI. CDR3 nucleotides: TGTGCCAGCTCACACTCCCCCGCGGGGGTAGTAAACTATGGCTACACCTTC. It yields the protein CASSHSPAGVVNYGYTF. Based on the CDR3 plus reference TRBV18 and TRBJ1-2, the full variable domain is NAGVMQNPRHLVRRRGQEARLRCSPMKGHSHVYWYRQLPEEGLKFMVYLQKENIIDESGMPKERFSAEFPKEGPSILRIQQVVRGDSAAYFCASSHSPAGVVNYGYTFGSGTRLTVV.

The chain recombines TRBV5-1 with TRBJ2-7; a weak D match, TRBD2 (5 bases). Germline CDR1 and CDR2: SGHRS and YFSETQ. CDR3 length: 12 residues. The V end lost 4 bases, the J end lost 2 bases, and 7 bases lay between the germline ends. The CDR3 nucleotides read TGCGCCAGCAGCACGGGGACCTACGAGCAGTACTTC. This translates into CASSTGTYEQYF.

This clone came up a few times. The V gene is TRBV7-8, the J gene TRBJ2-6, with 8 bases fitting TRBD1. The CDR3 length is 18 residues. V dropped 3 bases and J dropped 0; count of bases not matched to a gene: 7. The germline CDR1 and CDR2 sequences are SGHVS and FQNEAQ. For the CDR3, the DNA is TGTGCCAGCAGCTTCCGGGACAGGCCAAGCTCTGGGGCCAACGTCCTGACTTTC. Translated: CASSFRDRPSSGANVLTF.

This clone was seen just once. The chain joins TRBV2 to TRBJ1-5; 7 nucleotides line up with TRBD1. The germline CDR1 and CDR2 sequences are SNHLY and FYNNEI. With 6 bases clipped from V and 1 base from J, the junction kept 6 bases outside the gene matches. This CDR3 comprises 15 residues. CDR3 protein: CASSLPTGSNQPQHF. The CDR3 DNA follows: TGTGCCAGCAGCCTACCGACAGGGAGCAATCAGCCCCAGCATTTT.

V and J are TRBV7-9 and TRBJ2-3; 8 bases are shared with TRBD2. The junction had 11 bases not matched to a gene; V was cut back by 7 bases and J by 8 bases. The CDR3 length is 14 residues. Germline assignment: CDR1 SEHNR and CDR2 FQNEAQ (reference sequence). CDR3 residues: CASTSGSPFLTQYF. Here the CDR3 DNA reads TGTGCCAGCACGAGCGGGAGTCCTTTCCTTACGCAGTATTTT.